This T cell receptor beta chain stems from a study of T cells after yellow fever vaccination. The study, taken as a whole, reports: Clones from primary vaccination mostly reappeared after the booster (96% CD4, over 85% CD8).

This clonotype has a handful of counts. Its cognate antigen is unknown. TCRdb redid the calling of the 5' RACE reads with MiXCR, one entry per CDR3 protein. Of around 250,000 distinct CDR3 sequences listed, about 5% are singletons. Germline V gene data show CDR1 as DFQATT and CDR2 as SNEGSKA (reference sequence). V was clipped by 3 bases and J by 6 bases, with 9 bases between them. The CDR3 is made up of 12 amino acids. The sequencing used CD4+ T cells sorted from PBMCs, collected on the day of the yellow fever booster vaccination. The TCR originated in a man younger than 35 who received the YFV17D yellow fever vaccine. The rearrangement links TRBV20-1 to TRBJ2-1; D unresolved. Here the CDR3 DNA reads TGCAGTGCTAGGACTCCCGGCAATGAGCAGTTCTTC. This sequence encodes CSARTPGNEQFF.